A single T cell receptor (beta chain) is shown here with its context. The target antigen is unknown. The data originate from a study of OX40 agonist ivuxolimab in advanced cancers. Overall study context: Patients were treated with ivuxolimab, an agonistic anti-OX40 (CD134) antibody. The diagnoses of dose-escalation patients were hepatocellular carcinoma, melanoma, renal cell or head and neck cancer. Study-wide results and limits: Averaged across samples, CD8+ T cells carried more expanded clones than CD4+ did.

The ends lost 7 bases at V and 3 bases at J; junction bases unmatched: 4. The CDR3 sequence is 14 residues long. Per germline, CDR1 MNHNS and CDR2 SASEGT. Some clones are missing from TCRdb's copy, which holds only in-frame ones; the method was immunoSEQ multiplex PCR. This sample has approximately 58,000 clones, with approximately 91% found just once. The investigators sampled blood at baseline, at cycle 4 day 1, and at cycle 7 day 1. The V and J genes are TRBV6-1 and TRBJ2-2; 8 bases fit TRBD1. This sequence was found in an adult with an advanced solid tumor such as melanoma, head and neck, liver or kidney cancer. The sample consisted of CD4+ or CD8+ T cells sorted from blood, taken in a trial of the OX40 agonist ivuxolimab. In DNA, the CDR3 is TGTGCCAGCAAGGGACAGGCCTACACCGGGGAGCTGTTTTTT. Protein: CASKGQAYTGELFF.